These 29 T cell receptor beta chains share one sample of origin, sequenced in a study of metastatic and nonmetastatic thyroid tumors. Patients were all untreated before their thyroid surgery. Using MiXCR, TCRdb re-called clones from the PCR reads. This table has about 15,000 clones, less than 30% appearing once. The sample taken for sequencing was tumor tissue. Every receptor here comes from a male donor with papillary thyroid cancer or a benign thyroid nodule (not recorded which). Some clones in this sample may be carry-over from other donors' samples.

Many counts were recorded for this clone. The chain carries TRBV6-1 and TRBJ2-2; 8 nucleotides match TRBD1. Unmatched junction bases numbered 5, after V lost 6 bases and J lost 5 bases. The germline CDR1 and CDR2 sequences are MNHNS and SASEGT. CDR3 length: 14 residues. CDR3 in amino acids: CASRRDRLTGELFF. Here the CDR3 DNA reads TGTGCCAGCAGGCGGGACAGGTTGACCGGGGAGCTGTTTTTT.

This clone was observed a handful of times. Written as DNA, the CDR3 is TGTGCCAGCAGTTTAGGGTTTAGGGTCCGGTCGACGGACACCGGGGAGCTGTTTTTT. Translated, it gives CASSLGFRVRSTDTGELFF. V gene TRBV28 combines with J gene TRBJ2-2, with D hard to call. V lost 2 bases and J lost 3, with 22 bases in between. This CDR3 comprises 19 residues. Germline V lookup: CDR1 MDHEN, CDR2 SYDVKM. The variable domain in full, completed from reference TRBV28 and TRBJ2-2, reads DVKVTQSSRYLVKRTGEKVFLECVQDMDHENMFWYRQDPGLGLRLIYFSYDVKMKEKGDIPEGYSVSREKKERFSLILESASTNQTSMYLCASSLGFRVRSTDTGELFFGEGSRLTVL.

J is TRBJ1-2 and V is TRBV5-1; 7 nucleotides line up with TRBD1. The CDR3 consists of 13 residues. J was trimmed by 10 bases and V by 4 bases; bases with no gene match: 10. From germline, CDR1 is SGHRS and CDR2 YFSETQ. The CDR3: CASSLQGVRAYTF. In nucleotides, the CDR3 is TGCGCCAGCAGCCTCCAGGGGGTTCGTGCCTACACCTTC.

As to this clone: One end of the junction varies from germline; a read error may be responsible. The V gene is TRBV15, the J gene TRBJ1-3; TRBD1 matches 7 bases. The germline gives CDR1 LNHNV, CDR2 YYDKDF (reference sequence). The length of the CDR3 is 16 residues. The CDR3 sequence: CATSSDRARTGNTIAF. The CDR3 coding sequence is TGTGCCACCAGCAGCGACAGGGCCAGGACTGGAAATACCATAGCTTTT.

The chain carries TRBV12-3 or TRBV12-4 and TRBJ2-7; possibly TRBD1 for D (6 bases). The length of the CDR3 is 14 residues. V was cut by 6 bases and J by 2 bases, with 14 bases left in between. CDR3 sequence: CASSFWNRAYEQYF. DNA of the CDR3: TGTGCCAGCAGCTTTTGGAACAGGGCCTACGAGCAGTACTTC.

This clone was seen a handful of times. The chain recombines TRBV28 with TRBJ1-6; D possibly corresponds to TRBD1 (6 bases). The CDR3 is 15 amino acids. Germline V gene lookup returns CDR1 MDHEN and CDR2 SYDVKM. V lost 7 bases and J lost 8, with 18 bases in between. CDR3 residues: CASTSAQGTYSPLHF. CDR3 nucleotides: TGTGCCAGCACCTCAGCCCAGGGGACCTATTCACCCCTCCACTTT.

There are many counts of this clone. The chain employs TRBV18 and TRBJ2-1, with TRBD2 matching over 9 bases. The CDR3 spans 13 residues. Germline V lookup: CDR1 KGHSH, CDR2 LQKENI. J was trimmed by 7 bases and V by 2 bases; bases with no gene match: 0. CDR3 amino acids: CASSPTSGNEQFF. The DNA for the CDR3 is TGTGCCAGCTCACCAACTAGCGGGAATGAGCAGTTCTTC.

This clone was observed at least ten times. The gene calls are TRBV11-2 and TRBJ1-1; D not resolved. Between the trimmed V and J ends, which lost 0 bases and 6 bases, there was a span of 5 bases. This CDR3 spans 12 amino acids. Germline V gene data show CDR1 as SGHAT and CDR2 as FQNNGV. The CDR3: CASSLDMAEAFF. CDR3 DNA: TGTGCCAGCAGCTTAGATATGGCTGAAGCTTTCTTT.

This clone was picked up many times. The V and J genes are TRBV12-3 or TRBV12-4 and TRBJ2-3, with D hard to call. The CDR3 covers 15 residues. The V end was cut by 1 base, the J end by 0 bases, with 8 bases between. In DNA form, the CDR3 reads TGTGCCAGCAGTTTAGGCTCACCTAGCACAGATACGCAGTATTTT. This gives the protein CASSLGSPSTDTQYF.

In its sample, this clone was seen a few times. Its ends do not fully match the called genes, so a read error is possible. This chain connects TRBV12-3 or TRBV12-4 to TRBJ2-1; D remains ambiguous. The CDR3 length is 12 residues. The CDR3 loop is CASSLVRNDQFF. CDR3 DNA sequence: TGTGCCAGCAGTTTAGTTCGGAATGATCAGTTCTTC.

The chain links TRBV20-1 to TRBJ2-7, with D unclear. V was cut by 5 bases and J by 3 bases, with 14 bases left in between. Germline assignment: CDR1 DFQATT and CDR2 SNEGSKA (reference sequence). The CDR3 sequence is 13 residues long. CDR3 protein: CSASGSQFYEQYF. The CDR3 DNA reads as TGCAGTGCTTCGGGCAGTCAGTTCTACGAGCAGTACTTC.

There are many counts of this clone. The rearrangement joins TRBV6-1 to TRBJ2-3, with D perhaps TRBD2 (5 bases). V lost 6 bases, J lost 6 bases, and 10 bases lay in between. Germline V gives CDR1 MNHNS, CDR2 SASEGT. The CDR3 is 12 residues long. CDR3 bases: TGTGCCAGCAGCGAGGGTAGTGATACGCAGTATTTT. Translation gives CASSEGSDTQYF.

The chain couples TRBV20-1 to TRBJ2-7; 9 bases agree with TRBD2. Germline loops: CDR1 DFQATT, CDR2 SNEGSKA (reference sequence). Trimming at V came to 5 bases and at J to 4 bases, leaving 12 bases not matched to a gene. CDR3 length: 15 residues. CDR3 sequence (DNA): TGCAGTGCTCCCTCGACTAGCGGCCAGGGGTACGAGCAGTACTTC. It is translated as CSAPSTSGQGYEQYF.

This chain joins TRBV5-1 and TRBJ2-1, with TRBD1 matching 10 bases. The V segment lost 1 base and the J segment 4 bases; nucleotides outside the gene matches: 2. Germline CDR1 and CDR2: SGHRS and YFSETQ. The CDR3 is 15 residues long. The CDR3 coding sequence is TGCGCCAGCAGCTTGTGGGACAGGGGATACAATGAGCAGTTCTTC. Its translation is CASSLWDRGYNEQFF.

The CDR3 is CASSLGRGQGVEQYF. The CDR3 DNA reads TGCGCCAGCAGCTTGGGAAGGGGACAGGGTGTCGAGCAGTACTTC. The V gene is TRBV5-1, the J gene TRBJ2-7; TRBD1 matches at 9 bases. Germline V gene lookup returns CDR1 SGHRS and CDR2 YFSETQ. J gave up 6 bases and V 0 bases, and 7 bases lay outside the gene matches. This CDR3 has 15 residues.

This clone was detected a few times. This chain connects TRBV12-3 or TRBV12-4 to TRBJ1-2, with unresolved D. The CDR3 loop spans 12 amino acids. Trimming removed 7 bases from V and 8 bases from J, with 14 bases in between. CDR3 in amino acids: CASNLSGRGYTF. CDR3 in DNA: TGTGCCAGCAACCTGTCCGGTCGCGGCTACACCTTC.

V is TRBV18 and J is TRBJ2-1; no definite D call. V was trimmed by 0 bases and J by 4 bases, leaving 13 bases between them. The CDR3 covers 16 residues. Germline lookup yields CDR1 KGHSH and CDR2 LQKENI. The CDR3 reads CASSPPSGGVYNEQFF. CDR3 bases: TGTGCCAGCTCACCACCAAGTGGTGGGGTTTACAATGAGCAGTTCTTC.

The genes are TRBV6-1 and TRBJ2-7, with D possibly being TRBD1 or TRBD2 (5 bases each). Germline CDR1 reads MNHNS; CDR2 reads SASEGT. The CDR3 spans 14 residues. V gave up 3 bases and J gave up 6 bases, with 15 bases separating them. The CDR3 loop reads CASSEWGYLGEQYV. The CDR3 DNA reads TGTGCCAGCAGTGAGTGGGGGTACCTTGGCGAGCAGTACGTC.

As DNA, the CDR3 is TGTGCCAGCAGCTTGTACGCAGGGCCCTCGTTCAATTCACCCCTCCACTTT. Its translation is CASSLYAGPSFNSPLHF. V is TRBV5-4 and J is TRBJ1-6, with TRBD1 as a possible D gene (5 bases). The CDR3 runs 17 residues. V dropped 1 base and J dropped 7 bases, with 18 bases sitting between them. Germline V gene sequence: CDR1 SGHNT, CDR2 YYREEE (reference sequence).

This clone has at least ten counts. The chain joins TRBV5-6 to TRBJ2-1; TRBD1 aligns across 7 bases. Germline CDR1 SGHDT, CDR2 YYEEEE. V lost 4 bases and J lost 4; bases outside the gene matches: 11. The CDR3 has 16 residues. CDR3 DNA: TGTGCCAGCAGCCGACGCGAGGGGGCGCTTTACAATGAGCAGTTCTTC. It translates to CASSRREGALYNEQFF.

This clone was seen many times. The CDR3 DNA is TGCGCCAGCAGCTTGCGCCGGGACAGGGTTTATGGCTACACCTTC. Its protein product is CASSLRRDRVYGYTF. This sequence joins TRBV5-1 and TRBJ1-2; TRBD1 aligns across 9 bases. This CDR3 is built from 15 residues. From germline, CDR1 is SGHRS and CDR2 YFSETQ. Trimming removed 1 base from V and 5 bases from J; junction bases left unmatched: 6.

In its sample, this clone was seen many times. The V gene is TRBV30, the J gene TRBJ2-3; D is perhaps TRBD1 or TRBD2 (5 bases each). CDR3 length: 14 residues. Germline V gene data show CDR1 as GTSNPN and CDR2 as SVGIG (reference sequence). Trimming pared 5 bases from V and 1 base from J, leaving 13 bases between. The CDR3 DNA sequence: TGTGCCTGGTTGGTACGGGGCCGCACAGATACGCAGTATTTT. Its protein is CAWLVRGRTDTQYF.

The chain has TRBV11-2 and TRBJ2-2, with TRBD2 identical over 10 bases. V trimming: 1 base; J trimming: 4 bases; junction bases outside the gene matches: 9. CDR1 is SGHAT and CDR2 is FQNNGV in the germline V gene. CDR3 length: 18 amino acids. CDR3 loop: CASSLGLAGEVGTGELFF. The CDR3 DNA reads TGTGCCAGCAGCTTAGGCCTAGCGGGAGAAGTTGGCACCGGGGAGCTGTTTTTT. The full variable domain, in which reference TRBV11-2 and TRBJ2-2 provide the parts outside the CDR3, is EAGVAQSPRYKIIEKRQSVAFWCNPISGHATLYWYQQILGQGPKLLIQFQNNGVVDDSQLPKDRFSAERLKGVDSTLKIQPAKLEDSAVYLCASSLGLAGEVGTGELFFGEGSRLTVL.

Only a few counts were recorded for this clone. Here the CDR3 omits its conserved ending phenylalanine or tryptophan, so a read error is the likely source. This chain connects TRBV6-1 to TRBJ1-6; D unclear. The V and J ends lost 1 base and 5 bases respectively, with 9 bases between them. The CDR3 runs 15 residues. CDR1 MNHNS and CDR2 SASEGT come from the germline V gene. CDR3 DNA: TGTGCCAGCAGTGAAGTAGCAGGTGATAATTCACCCCTCCACTCT. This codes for CASSEVAGDNSPLHS.

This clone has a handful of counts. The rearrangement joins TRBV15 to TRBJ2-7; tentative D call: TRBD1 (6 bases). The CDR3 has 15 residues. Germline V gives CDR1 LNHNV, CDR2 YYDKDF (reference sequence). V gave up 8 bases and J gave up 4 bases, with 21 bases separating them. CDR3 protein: CATGDTKGDIYEQYF. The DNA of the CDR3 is TGTGCCACCGGGGACACAAAGGGGGACATATACGAGCAGTACTTC.

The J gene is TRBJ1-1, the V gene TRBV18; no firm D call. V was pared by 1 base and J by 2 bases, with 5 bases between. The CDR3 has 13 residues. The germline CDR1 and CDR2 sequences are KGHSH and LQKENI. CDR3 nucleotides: TGTGCCAGCTCACCACAGGGTAACACTGAAGCTTTCTTT. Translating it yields CASSPQGNTEAFF.

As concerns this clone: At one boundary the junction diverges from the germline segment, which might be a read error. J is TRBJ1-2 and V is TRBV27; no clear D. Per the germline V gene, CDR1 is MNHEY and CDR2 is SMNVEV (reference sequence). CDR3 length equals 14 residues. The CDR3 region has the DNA TGTGCCATCAGTCCAAACCCGGGTCACTATGCCAACACCTTC. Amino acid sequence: CAISPNPGHYANTF.

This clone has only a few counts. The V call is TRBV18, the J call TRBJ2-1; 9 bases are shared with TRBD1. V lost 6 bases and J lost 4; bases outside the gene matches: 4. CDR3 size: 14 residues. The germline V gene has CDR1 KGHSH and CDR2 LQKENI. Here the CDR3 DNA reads TGTGCCAGCTCCGGGACAGGGTATTACAATGAGCAGTTCTTC. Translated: CASSGTGYYNEQFF.

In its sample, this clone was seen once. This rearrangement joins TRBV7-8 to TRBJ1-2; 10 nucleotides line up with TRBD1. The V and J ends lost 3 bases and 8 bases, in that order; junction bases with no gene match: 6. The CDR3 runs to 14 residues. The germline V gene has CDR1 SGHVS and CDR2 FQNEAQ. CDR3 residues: CASSFAPTGGGYTF. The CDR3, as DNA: TGTGCCAGCAGCTTCGCCCCGACAGGGGGCGGCTACACCTTC.